Shown below are 9 T cell receptor beta chains from a single sample sequenced in a study of response to subunit inactivated influenza vaccine. One entry per CDR3 protein, called by TCRdb with MiXCR from the RT-PCR reads. The table has hundreds of thousands of distinct CDR3 sequences, 7.5% to 8.5% seen once. The sequenced sample was PBMCs from blood, obtained around 25 months after vaccination. These receptors all stem from a man aged 50 to 69 who received an inactivated influenza vaccine.

This clonotype was seen many times. The V and J genes are TRBV11-2 and TRBJ2-5; D not certain. This CDR3 is built from 14 residues. Looked up from germline, CDR1 is SGHAT and CDR2 is FQNNGV. The V and J ends lost 2 bases and 2 bases respectively, with 9 bases between them. In nucleotides, the CDR3 is TGTGCCAGCAGCTTAATAGCCCCTCAAGAGACCCAGTACTTC. It translates to CASSLIAPQETQYF.

Only a few counts were recorded for this clonotype. This chain uses TRBV4-2 with TRBJ1-4, with 7 positions matching TRBD1. Germline V gene data show CDR1 as LGHNA and CDR2 as YNFKEQ. V was clipped by 3 bases and J by 6 bases; unmatched bases: 10. The CDR3 has 16 residues. In nucleotides, the CDR3 is TGTGCCAGCAGCCAGGAGACAGGGCGCGCTGATGAAAAACTGTTTTTT. As protein: CASSQETGRADEKLFF.

This clonotype was detected many times. The chain links TRBV10-3 to TRBJ2-1, with 9 bases lining up with TRBD2. Germline V gene lookup returns CDR1 ENHRY and CDR2 SYGVKD. CDR3 length: 13 residues. V dropped 11 bases and J dropped 8; count of bases not matched to a gene: 10. CDR3 region: CASGGGRAHEQFF. The CDR3 DNA is TGTGCCTCCGGGGGCGGGAGGGCCCATGAGCAGTTCTTC.

This clonotype was recorded a few times. V is TRBV15 and J is TRBJ2-7; tentatively, D is TRBD2 (6 bases). The CDR3 is 11 residues long. Trimming took 4 bases from V and 6 from J, leaving 7 bases between them. From germline, CDR1 is LNHNV and CDR2 YYDKDF (reference sequence). CDR3 DNA sequence: TGTGCCACCAGCAAGGGAGGCGAGCAGTACTTC. This encodes CATSKGGEQYF.

This chain links TRBV28 with TRBJ2-3; TRBD2 matches 10 bases. The V gene's germline CDR1 is MDHEN and CDR2 SYDVKM. The CDR3 is 17 residues long. The trim removed 3 bases at V and 1 base at J, leaving 7 bases unmatched. The CDR3 region is CASSFSPGLAGTDTQYF. CDR3 nucleotide sequence: TGTGCCAGCAGTTTCTCTCCCGGACTAGCGGGCACAGATACGCAGTATTTT.

This clonotype was recorded many times. The CDR3 reads CAWTRREGYNEQFF. CDR3 in DNA: TGTGCCTGGACTCGGCGGGAGGGATACAATGAGCAGTTCTTC. The chain employs TRBV30 and TRBJ2-1; 9 bases match TRBD2. This CDR3 spans 14 amino acids. The germline V gene encodes CDR1 GTSNPN and CDR2 SVGIG (reference sequence). Trimming removed 4 bases from V and 4 bases from J; junction bases left unmatched: 5.

The rearrangement joins TRBV10-3 to TRBJ2-3; unclear D gene. V was pared by 8 bases and J by 0 bases, with 6 bases between. There are 12 residues in the CDR3. Germline V gene sequence: CDR1 ENHRY, CDR2 SYGVKD. The CDR3 sequence is CAIAESTDTQYF. The DNA of the CDR3 is TGTGCCATCGCGGAAAGCACAGATACGCAGTATTTT.

This clonotype turned up a few times. The chain is built from TRBV10-3 and TRBJ2-7; 9 positions match TRBD1. The CDR3 is 15 amino acids. With 6 bases clipped from V and 1 base from J, the junction kept 7 bases outside the gene matches. Germline CDR1 and CDR2: ENHRY and SYGVKD. This CDR3 reads CAIRNRGQGSYEQYF. CDR3 sequence (DNA): TGTGCCATCAGGAACAGGGGGCAGGGGTCCTACGAGCAGTACTTC.

A few counts support this clonotype. The chain couples TRBV29-1 to TRBJ2-2; D is tentatively TRBD1 or TRBD2 (5 bases each). The V and J ends lost 6 bases and 0 bases respectively, with 17 bases between them. There are 16 residues in the CDR3. The germline gives CDR1 SQVTM, CDR2 ANQGSEA. The CDR3, as DNA: TGCAGCGTCGAAAAGAGGGGACGGGCGAACACCGGGGAGCTGTTTTTT. Its translation: CSVEKRGRANTGELFF.